Reported below is one T cell receptor (beta chain). Original processing notes: Estimates of nucleated cell counts were drawn from the amplification of reference gene primers. This table comes from immunoSEQ multiplex PCR, and its TCRdb copy is limited to in-frame clones, with some not included. D and trimming were read from the DNA, whereas the V and J calls and clone size are those reported in that table. The sample carries around 400,000 clones, about 90% recorded once. The data were taken from a study of blood T cell repertoires in COVID-19. The overall study: Material from acute and convalescent COVID-19 was sourced from the United States, Italy and Spain. PBMCs, B-cell-depleted T cells, or T cells provided the cDNA or gDNA that made up the material.

CDR1 and CDR2 from the germline V gene are SEHNR and FQNEAQ (reference sequence). This CDR3 is 14 amino acids long. Between the trimmed V and J ends, which lost 11 bases and 6 bases, there was a span of 19 bases. Followed over time, Seattle patients had been enrolled while infection was active. Sample: peripheral blood. The sequence derives from a woman aged 55-69 years with COVID-19, enrolled during active disease. The chain uses TRBV7-9 and TRBJ2-2; no clear D gene. In nucleotides, the CDR3 is TGTGCCTCCGCTTCAGTGGCAGGCCCCGGGGAGCTGTTTTTT. It codes for CASASVAGPGELFF. Drawing the rest from reference TRBV7-9 and TRBJ2-2, the complete variable domain is DTGVSQNPRHKITKRGQNVTFRCDPISEHNRLYWYRQTLGQGPEFLTYFQNEAQLEKSRLLSDRFSAERPKGSFSTLEIQRTEQGDSAMYLCASASVAGPGELFFGEGSRLTVL.